This T cell receptor (beta chain) was recovered during a study of T cells after yellow fever vaccination. Points from the study as a whole: The study noted that FACS-sorted repertoires could contain abundant clonotypes contaminating from the bulk population. Clonotypes shared by both compartments, CD4 and CD8, made up a small share.

Each CDR3 protein gets one entry after TCRdb re-called the 5' RACE reads with MiXCR. The sample shows 200,000 to 250,000 distinct CDR3 sequences, 6.9% of them seen only once. This clonotype was counted a few times. Its antigen is unknown. Germline V CDR1 and CDR2: DFQATT, SNEGSKA (reference sequence). The CDR3 runs 16 residues. Losses at the gene ends were 0 bases for V and 10 bases for J; bases not matched to a gene: 11. This TCR was recovered from a man aged 25-45 years who received the YFV17D yellow fever vaccine. The source material was CD4+ T cells sorted from PBMCs, sampled 15 days after the yellow fever booster vaccination. The rearrangement links TRBV20-1 to TRBJ2-1, with TRBD2 matching over 11 bases. CDR3 region: CSAREPTSGSLREQFF. As DNA, the CDR3 is TGCAGTGCTAGAGAGCCTACTAGCGGGAGCCTCCGGGAGCAGTTCTTC.